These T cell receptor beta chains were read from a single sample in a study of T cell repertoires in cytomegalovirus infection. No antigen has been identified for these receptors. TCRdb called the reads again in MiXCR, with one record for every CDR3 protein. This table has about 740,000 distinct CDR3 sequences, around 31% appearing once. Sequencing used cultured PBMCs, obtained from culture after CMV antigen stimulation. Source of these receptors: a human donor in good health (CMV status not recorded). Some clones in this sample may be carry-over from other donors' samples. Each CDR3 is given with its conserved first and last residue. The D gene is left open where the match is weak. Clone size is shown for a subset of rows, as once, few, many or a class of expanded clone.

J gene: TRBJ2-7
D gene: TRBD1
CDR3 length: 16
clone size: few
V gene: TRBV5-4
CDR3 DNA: TGTGCCAGCAGTTCCGGGACAGGGTTTTCCTTCTACGAGCAGTACTTC
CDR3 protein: CASSSGTGFSFYEQYF

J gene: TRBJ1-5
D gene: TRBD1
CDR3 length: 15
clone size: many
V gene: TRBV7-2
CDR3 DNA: TGTGCCAGCAGCTCGGGGACAGCTAGCAATCAGCCCCAGCATTTT
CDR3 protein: CASSSGTASNQPQHF

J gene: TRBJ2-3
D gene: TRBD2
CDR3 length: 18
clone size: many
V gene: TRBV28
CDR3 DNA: TGTGCCAGCAGTCCGCCGGGACTAGCGGGGACTAGCACAGATACGCAGTATTTT
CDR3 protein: CASSPPGLAGTSTDTQYF

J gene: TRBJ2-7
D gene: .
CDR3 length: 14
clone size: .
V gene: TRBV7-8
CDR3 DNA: TGTGCCAGCAGCTTAGGGGACGGCTCCTACGAGCAGTACTTC
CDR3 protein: CASSLGDGSYEQYF

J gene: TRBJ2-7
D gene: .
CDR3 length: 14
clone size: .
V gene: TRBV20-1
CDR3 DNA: TGCAGTGCTGGACCCGGGACGGAATCCTACGAGCAGTACTTC
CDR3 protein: CSAGPGTESYEQYF

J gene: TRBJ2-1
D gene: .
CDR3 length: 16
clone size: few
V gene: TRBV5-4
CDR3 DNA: TGTGCCAGCAGCTCGCCCCCCCTAGACATCCACAATGAGCAGTTCTTC
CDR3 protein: CASSSPPLDIHNEQFF

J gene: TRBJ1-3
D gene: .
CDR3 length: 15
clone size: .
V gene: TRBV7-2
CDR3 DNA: TGTGCCAGCACCACCAGCTCCGCCTCTGGAAACACCATATATTTT
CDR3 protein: CASTTSSASGNTIYF

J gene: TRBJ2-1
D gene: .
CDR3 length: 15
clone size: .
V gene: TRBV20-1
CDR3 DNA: TGCAGTGCTATCCCGGGTACAGCGGGCGAAACTGAGCAGTTCTTC
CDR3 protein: CSAIPGTAGETEQFF

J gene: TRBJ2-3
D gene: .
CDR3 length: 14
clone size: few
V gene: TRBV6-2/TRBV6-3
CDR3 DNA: TGTGCCAGCTCACCGGGACTCATCACAGATACGCAGTATTTT
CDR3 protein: CASSPGLITDTQYF

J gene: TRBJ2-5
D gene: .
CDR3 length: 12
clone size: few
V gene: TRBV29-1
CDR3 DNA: TGCAGCGCTCAAAGTGGTCAAGAGACCCAGTACTTC
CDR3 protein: CSAQSGQETQYF

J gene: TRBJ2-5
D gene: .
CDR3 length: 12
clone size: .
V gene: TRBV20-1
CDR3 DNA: TGCAGTGCTAGCGGGAGCGGGGAGACCCAGTACTTC
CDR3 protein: CSASGSGETQYF

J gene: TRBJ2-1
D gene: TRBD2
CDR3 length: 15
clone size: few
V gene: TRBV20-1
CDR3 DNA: TGCAGTGCTAGGCTAGCGGGAGCTTCCTACAATGAGCAGTTCTTC
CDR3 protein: CSARLAGASYNEQFF

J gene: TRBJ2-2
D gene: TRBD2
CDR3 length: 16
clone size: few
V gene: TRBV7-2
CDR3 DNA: TGTGCCAGCAGCCCAATGGCGCTAGCGGGCACCGGGGAGCTGTTTTTT
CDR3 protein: CASSPMALAGTGELFF

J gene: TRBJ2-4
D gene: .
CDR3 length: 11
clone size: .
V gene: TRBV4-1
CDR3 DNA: TGCGCCAGCAGCCAAGCGAACATTCAGTACTTC
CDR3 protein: CASSQANIQYF

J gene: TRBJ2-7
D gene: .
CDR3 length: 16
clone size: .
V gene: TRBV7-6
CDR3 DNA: TGTGCCAGCAGCTTACGGTGGGCAGGGGGGGACTACGAGCAGTACTTC
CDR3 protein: CASSLRWAGGDYEQYF

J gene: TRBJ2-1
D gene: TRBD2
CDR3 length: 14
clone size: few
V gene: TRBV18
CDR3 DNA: TGTGCCAGCTCACCCCGGACTAGCGACAATGAGCAGTTCTTC
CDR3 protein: CASSPRTSDNEQFF

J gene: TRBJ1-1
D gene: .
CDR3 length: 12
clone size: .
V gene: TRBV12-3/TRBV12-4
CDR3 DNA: TGTGCCAGCAGTCCCGGGTTGGCTGAAGCTTTCTTT
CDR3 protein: CASSPGLAEAFF

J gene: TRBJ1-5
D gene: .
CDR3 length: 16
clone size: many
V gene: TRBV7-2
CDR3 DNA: TGTGCCAGCAGCCTTCGACAGCTTGGGGATCATCAGCCCCAGCATTTT
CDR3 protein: CASSLRQLGDHQPQHF

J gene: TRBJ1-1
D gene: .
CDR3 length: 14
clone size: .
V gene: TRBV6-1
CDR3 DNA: TGTGCCAGCAGTGAAGAGGCAGACGAGACTGAAGCTTTCTTT
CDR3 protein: CASSEEADETEAFF

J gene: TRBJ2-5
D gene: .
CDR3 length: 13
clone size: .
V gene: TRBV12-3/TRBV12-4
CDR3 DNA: TGTGCCAGCAGTTCCGCCAACCAACCAAGCCAGTACTTC
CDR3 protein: CASSSANQPSQYF

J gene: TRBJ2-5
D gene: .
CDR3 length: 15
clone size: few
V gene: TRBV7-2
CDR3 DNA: TGTGCCAGCAGCACCGGTGGGACGGACCAAGAGACCCAGTACTTC
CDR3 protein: CASSTGGTDQETQYF

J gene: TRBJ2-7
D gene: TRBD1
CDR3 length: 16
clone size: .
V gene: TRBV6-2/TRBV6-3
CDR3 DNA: TGTGCCAGCAGTTACGCCTCGGGACAGGGTACCTACGAGCAGTACTTC
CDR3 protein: CASSYASGQGTYEQYF

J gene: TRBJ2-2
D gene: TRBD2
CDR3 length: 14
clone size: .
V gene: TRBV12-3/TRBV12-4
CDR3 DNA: TGTGCCAGCGTACTAGCGGGAGGGACCGGGGAGCTGTTTTTT
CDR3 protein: CASVLAGGTGELFF

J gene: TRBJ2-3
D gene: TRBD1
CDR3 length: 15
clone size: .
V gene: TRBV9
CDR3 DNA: TGTGCCAGCAGCGTAGCAGGGGGCTTATTAGATACGCAGTATTTT
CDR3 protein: CASSVAGGLLDTQYF

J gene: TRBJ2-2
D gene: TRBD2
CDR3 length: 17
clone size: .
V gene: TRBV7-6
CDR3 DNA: TGTGCCAGCAGCTCTGGAGCGGGGGGCCCCTCAACCGGGGAGCTGTTTTTT
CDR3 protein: CASSSGAGGPSTGELFF

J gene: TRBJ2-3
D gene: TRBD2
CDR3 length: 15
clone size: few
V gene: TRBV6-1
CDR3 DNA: TGTGCCAGCAGTGAGACTAGCGGGGACACAGATACGCAGTATTTT
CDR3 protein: CASSETSGDTDTQYF

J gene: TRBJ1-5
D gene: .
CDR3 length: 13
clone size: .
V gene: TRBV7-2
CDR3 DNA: TGTGCCAGCAGCCGGACAGTGAGTCAGCCCCAGCATTTT
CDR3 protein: CASSRTVSQPQHF

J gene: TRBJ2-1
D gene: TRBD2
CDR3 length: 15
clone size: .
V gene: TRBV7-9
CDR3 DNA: TGTGCCAGCAGCTACCGAGCGGGAGGGCCCAATGAGCAGTTCTTC
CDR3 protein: CASSYRAGGPNEQFF

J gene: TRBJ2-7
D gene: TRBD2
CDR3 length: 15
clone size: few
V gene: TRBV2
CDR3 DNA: TGTGCCAGCAGTGACCCCGGGTCGCGGGGGTACGAGCAGTACTTC
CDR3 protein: CASSDPGSRGYEQYF

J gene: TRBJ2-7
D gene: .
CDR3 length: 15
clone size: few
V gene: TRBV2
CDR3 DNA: TGTGCCAGCACCTCATTCAGCGGAGCCCCCTACGAGCAGTACTTC
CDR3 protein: CASTSFSGAPYEQYF

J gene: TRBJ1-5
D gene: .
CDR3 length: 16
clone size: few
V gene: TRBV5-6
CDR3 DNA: TGTGCCAGCAGCTTCGGAGGGGCGCGGAGCAATCAGCCCCAGCATTTT
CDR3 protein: CASSFGGARSNQPQHF

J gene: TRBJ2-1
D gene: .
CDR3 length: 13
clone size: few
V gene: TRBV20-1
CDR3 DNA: TGCAGTGCTACCGAGGACACCTACAATGAGCAGTTCTTC
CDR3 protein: CSATEDTYNEQFF